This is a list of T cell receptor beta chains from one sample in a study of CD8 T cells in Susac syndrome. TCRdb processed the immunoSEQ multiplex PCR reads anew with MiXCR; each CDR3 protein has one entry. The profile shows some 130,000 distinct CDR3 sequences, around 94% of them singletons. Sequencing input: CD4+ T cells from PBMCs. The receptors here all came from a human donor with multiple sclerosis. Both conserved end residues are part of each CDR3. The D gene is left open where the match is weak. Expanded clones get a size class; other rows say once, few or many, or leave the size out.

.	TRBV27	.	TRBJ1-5	TGTGCCAGCAGTTTATCGGCAGGGAGGCAGCCCCAGCATTTT	CASSLSAGRQPQHF
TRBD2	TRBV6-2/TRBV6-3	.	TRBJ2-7	TGTGCCAGCATGAGCGGGGTGAAGTCCTACGAGCAGTACTTC	CASMSGVKSYEQYF
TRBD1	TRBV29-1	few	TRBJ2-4	TGCAGCGCTCTGGACAGGGAGAAGAACATTCAGTACTTC	CSALDREKNIQYF
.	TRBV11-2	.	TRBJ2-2	TGTGCCAGCAGCTCCTATATTAGCACCGGGGAGCTGTTTTTT	CASSSYISTGELFF
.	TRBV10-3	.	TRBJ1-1	TGTGCCATCAGTGAGGGGGCTGAAGCTTTCTTT	CAISEGAEAFF
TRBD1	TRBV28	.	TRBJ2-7	TGTGCCAGCAGGAAACAGGGGGCCCCCTACGAGCAGTACTTC	CASRKQGAPYEQYF
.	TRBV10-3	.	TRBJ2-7	TGTGCCATCAAGAGGCAGGCAGAGCAGTACTTC	CAIKRQAEQYF
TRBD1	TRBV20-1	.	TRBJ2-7	TGCAGTGCGGGCCCAGGGGGATCCGAGTACTTC	CSAGPGGSEYF
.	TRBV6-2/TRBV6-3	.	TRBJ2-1	TGTGCCAGCAGTCCCTCCCGCAGACCCAATGAGCAGTTCTTC	CASSPSRRPNEQFF
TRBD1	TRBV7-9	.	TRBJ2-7	TGTGCCAGCAGCTCCCTTGACAGGGGCTACGAGCAGTACTTC	CASSSLDRGYEQYF
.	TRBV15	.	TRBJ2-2	TGTGCCACCAGCAGCCTCGGGACAAGGAACACCGGGGAGCTGTTTTTT	CATSSLGTRNTGELFF
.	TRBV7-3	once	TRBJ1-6	TGTGCCAGCAGCCTATTGGGAAGCGATAATTCACCCCTCCACTTT	CASSLLGSDNSPLHF
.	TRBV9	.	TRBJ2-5	TGTGCCAGCAGTCCTGACAGGCCCCAAGAGACCCAGTACTTC	CASSPDRPQETQYF
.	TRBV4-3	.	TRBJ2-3	TGCGCCAGCAGCCAAGCCCCAGGGGCCGGCACAGATACGCAGTATTTT	CASSQAPGAGTDTQYF
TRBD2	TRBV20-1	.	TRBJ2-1	TGCAGTGCGAAGCGGGAAAACAATGAGCAGTTCTTC	CSAKRENNEQFF
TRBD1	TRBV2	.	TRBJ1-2	TGTGCCAGCAGGCCCGGGACAGGTCAGGGTGGCTACACCTTC	CASRPGTGQGGYTF
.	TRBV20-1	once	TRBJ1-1	TGCAGTGCTAGAGTCCCTTCGGGGAACACTGAAGCTTTCTTT	CSARVPSGNTEAFF
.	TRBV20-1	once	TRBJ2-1	TGCAGTGCTAGAAGGGTTAGCTCCTACAATGAGCAGTTCTTC	CSARRVSSYNEQFF
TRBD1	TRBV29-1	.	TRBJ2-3	TGCAGAGCGGGGACAGGGGTCAAAGATACGCAGTATTTT	CRAGTGVKDTQYF
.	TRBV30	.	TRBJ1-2	TGTGCCTGCCATTATCAGGGTGGCTACACCTTC	CACHYQGGYTF
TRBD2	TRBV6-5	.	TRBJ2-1	TGTGCCAGCCGTCGGGGGACTAGCGGGAAAAATGAGCAGTTCTTC	CASRRGTSGKNEQFF
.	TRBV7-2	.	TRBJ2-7	TGTGCCAGCAGCTTAGTGGAAACCTACGAGCAGTACTTC	CASSLVETYEQYF
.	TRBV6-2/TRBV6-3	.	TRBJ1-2	TGTGCCAGCAGTTACATCAGGGAGGTTGGAGGCTACACCTTC	CASSYIREVGGYTF
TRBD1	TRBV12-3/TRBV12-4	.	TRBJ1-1	TGTGCCAGCACCAGACAGGGCAACACTGAAGCTTTCTTT	CASTRQGNTEAFF
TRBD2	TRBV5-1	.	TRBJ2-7	TGCGCCAGCAGTAAGAGCGGGAGAGCCGACGAGCAGTACTTC	CASSKSGRADEQYF
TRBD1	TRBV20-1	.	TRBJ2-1	TGCAGTGCTTACGCCGGGACAGGGAACTACAATGAGCAGTTCTTC	CSAYAGTGNYNEQFF
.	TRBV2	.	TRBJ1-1	TGTGCCAGCCGGACCCTCCAGGGCACTGAAGCTTTCTTT	CASRTLQGTEAFF
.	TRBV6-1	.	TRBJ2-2	TGTGCCAGCGGCAGGGGGGGGAACACCGGGGAGCTGTTTTTT	CASGRGGNTGELFF
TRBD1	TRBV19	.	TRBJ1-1	TGTGCCAGTAGTTCACAAGGACAGGGGAACACTGAAGCTTTCTTT	CASSSQGQGNTEAFF